This T cell receptor (beta chain) emerged from a study of cytomegalovirus exposure and HLA in healthy donors. The primer mix had 60 Vbeta and 13 Jbeta primers. Profiled with immunoSEQ multiplex PCR; TCRdb holds only in-frame clones, not every one. The sample records some 120,000 clones, 74% being singletons. This clone came up a few times. Sequencing was carried out using PBMCs. This clonotype originated in a woman aged 45 to 65 in good health and CMV-seropositive.

CDR3 loop: CASSRTGITDTQYF. The DNA of the CDR3 is TGTGCCAGCAGTCGGACAGGGATCACAGATACGCAGTATTTT. The gene calls are TRBV2 and TRBJ2-3; 8 nucleotides match TRBD1. Trimming removed 5 bases from V and 2 bases from J; junction bases left unmatched: 3. The CDR3 covers 14 residues. Looked up from germline, CDR1 is SNHLY and CDR2 is FYNNEI.